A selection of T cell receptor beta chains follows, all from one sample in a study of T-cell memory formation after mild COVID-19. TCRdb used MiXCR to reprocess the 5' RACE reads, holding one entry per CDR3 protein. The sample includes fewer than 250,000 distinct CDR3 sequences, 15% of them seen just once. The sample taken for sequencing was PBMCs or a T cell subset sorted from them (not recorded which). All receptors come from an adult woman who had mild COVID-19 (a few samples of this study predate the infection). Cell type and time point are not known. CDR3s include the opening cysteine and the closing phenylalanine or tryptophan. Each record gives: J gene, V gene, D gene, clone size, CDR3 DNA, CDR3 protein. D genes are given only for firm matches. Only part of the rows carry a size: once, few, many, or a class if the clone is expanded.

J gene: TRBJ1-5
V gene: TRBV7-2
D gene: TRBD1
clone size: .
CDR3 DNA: TGTGCCAGCAGCTTAGGACAGGGGGCAGGTCAGCCCCAGCATTTT
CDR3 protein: CASSLGQGAGQPQHF

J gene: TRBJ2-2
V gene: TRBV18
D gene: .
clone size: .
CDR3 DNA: TGTGCCAGCTCAATGGGGCAGAACACCGGGGAGCTGTTTTTT
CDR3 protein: CASSMGQNTGELFF

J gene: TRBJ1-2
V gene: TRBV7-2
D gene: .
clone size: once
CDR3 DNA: TGTGCCAGCAGCGTCGGGGGCGAGGGTGGCTACACCTTC
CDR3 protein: CASSVGGEGGYTF

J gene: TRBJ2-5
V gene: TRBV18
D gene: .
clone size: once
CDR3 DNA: TGTGCCAGCTCAGGGGGCTCAGAAGAGACCCAGTACTTC
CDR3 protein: CASSGGSEETQYF

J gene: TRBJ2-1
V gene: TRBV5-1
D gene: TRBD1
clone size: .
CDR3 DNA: TGCGCCAGCAGCTTACAAGACAGGGCCGCGTGGTTCTTC
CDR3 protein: CASSLQDRAAWFF

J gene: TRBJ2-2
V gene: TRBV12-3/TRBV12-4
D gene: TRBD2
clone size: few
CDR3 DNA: TGTGCCAGCAGTTTAGGCCGCCCCGGGACTAGATCGACCGGGGAGCTGTTTTTT
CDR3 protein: CASSLGRPGTRSTGELFF

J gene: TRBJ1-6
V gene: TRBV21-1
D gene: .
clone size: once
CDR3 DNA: TGTGCCAGCAGCAAAGGACAATATAATTCACCCCTCCACTTT
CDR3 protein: CASSKGQYNSPLHF

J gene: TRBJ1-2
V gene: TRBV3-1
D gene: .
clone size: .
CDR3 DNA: TGTGCCAGCAGCCAAGTCCCGATTGGCACCGGGGCTGGCTACACCTTC
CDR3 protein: CASSQVPIGTGAGYTF

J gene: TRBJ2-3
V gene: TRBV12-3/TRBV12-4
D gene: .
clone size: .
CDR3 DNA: TGTGCCAGCAGTTACCTCGGATCTAGCACAGATACGCAGTATTTT
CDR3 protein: CASSYLGSSTDTQYF

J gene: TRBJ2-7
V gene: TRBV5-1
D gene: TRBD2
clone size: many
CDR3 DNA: TGCGCCAGCAGCTTGGAGTTCGGGACTAGCGGGCGCGAGCAGTACTTC
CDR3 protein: CASSLEFGTSGREQYF

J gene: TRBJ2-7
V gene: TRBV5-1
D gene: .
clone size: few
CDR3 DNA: TGCGCCAGCAGCCGGGACTTCCCTCCCTACGAGCAGTACTTC
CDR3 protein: CASSRDFPPYEQYF

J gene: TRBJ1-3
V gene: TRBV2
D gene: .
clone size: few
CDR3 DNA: TGTGCCAGCAGCCGTGGACTATTAAGGGCTGGAAACACCATATATTTT
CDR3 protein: CASSRGLLRAGNTIYF

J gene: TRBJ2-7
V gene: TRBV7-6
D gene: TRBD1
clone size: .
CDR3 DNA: TGTGCCAGCAGCTCCGGGACAGGCGGTTCCGAGCAGTACTTC
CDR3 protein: CASSSGTGGSEQYF

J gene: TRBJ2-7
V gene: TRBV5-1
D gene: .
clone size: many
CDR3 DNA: TGCGCCAGCAGCTTGACGTTTCGGTCGGGGGCCGAGCAGTACTTC
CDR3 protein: CASSLTFRSGAEQYF

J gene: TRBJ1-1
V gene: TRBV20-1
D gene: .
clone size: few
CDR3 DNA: TGCAGTGCCCAAAGGGCACTTTTGAACACTGAAGCTTTCTTT
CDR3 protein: CSAQRALLNTEAFF

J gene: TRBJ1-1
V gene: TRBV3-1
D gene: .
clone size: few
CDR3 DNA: TGTGCCAGCAGCCCACAGATTAAGAACACTGAAGCTTTCTTT
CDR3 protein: CASSPQIKNTEAFF

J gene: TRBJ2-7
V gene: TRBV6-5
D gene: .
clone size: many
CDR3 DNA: TGTGCCAGCAGTTTCCTTCAGGGTTACGAGCAGTACTTC
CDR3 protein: CASSFLQGYEQYF

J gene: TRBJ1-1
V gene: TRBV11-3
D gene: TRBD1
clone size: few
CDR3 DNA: TGTGCCAGCAGCTCTCGGACAGGGTCGGAATGGGTGTATGCTTTCTTT
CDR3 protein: CASSSRTGSEWVYAFF

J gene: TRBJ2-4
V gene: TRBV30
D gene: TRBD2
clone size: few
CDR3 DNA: TGTGCCTGGAACAGCGGGAGGACCGGAAACATTCAGTACTTC
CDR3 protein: CAWNSGRTGNIQYF

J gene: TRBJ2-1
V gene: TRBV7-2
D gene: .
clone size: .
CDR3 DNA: TGTGCCAGCAGCACCCCCGCCGAGCAGTTCTTC
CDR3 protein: CASSTPAEQFF

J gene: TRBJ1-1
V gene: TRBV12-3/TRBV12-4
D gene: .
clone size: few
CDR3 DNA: TGTGCCAGCAGCGGGGGGGGAGCGAACACTGAAGCTTTCTTT
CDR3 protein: CASSGGGANTEAFF

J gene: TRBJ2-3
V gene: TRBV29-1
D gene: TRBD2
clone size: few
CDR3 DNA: TGCAGCGTCCAGACTAGCGGGGTAGGGGATACGCAGTATTTT
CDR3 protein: CSVQTSGVGDTQYF

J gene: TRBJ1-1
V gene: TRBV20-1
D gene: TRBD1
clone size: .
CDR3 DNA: TGCAGTGCTTTAACAGGGGGCGGTGACACTGAAGCTTTCTTT
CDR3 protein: CSALTGGGDTEAFF

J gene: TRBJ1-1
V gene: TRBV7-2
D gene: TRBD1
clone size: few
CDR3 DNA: TGTGCCAGCAGCCCGAGGACAGGGGTGGGAGCTGAAGCTTTCTTT
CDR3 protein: CASSPRTGVGAEAFF

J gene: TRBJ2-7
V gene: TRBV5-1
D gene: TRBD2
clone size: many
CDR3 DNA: TGCGCCAGCAGCCTACTAGCGACGTACGAGCAGTACTTC
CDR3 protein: CASSLLATYEQYF

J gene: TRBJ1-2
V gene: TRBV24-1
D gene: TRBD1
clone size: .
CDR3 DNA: TGTGCCACCAGTGATCATTCGACAGGGGGAAATGGCTACACCTTC
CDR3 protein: CATSDHSTGGNGYTF

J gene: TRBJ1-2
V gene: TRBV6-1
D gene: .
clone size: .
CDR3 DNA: TGTGCCAGCAGTGATAAAATGGAGGGTGGCTACACCTTC
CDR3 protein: CASSDKMEGGYTF

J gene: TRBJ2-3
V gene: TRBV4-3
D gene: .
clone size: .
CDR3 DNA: TGCGCCAGCAGCCAAGACCTCGGGACTGTGGCGTCAGATACGCAGTATTTT
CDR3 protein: CASSQDLGTVASDTQYF

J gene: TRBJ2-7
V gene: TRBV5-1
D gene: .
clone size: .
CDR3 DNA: TGCGCCAGCAGCTTGACAGGAGATACCTACGAGCAGTACTTC
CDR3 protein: CASSLTGDTYEQYF

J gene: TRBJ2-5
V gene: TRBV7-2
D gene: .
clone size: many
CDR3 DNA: TGTGCCAGCAGCTTAGCTCGGGGGAGCCGGTACCAAGAGACCCAGTACTTC
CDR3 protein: CASSLARGSRYQETQYF

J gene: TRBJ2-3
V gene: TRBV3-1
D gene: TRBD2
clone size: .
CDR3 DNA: TGTGCCAGCAGCCAAGGGGACGGGGGGGCTACAGATACGCAGTATTTT
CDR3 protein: CASSQGDGGATDTQYF

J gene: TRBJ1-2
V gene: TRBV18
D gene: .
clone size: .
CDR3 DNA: TGTGCCAGCTCACCAGAGACGGTCCAGACGCTGGGCGGCTACACCTTC
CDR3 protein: CASSPETVQTLGGYTF

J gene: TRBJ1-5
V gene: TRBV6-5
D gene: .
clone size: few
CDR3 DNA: TGTGCCAGCAGTTACTCTCGTCTCGGACAGCCCCAGCATTTT
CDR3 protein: CASSYSRLGQPQHF

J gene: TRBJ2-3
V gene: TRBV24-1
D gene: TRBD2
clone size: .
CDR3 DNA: TGTGCCACCAGTGATTTTAAGGAGGCGGGAGCCACAGATACGCAGTATTTT
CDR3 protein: CATSDFKEAGATDTQYF

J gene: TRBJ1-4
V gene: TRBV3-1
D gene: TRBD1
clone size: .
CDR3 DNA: TGTGCCAGCAGCCGAGGGGACAGAACTAATGAAAAACTGTTTTTT
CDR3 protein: CASSRGDRTNEKLFF

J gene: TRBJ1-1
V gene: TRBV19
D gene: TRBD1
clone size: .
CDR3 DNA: TGTGCCAGTAGTATCAGTGGGAACAGGGGAGCTTTCTTT
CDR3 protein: CASSISGNRGAFF

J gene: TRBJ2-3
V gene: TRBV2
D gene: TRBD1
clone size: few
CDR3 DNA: TGTGCCAGCAGTGTCGATGGCACAGGGGGCACTCGGCGGCGCACAGATACGCAGTATTTT
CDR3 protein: CASSVDGTGGTRRRTDTQYF

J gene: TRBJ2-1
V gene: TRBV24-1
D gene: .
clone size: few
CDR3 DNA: TGTGCCACCAGTGATATAATGGAGCAGTTCTTC
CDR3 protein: CATSDIMEQFF

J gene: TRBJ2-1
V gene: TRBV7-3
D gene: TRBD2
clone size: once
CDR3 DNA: TGTGCCAGCAGCTCCGGTCTAGCGGGAGAAGCTGAGCAGTTCTTC
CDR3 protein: CASSSGLAGEAEQFF

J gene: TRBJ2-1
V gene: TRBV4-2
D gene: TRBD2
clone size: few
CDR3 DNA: TGTGCCAGCAGCCAAGTAGCGGGGAGGGACTACAATGAGCAGTTCTTC
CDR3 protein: CASSQVAGRDYNEQFF

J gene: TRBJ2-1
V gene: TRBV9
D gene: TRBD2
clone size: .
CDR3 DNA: TGTGCCAGCAGCCTGCTAGCGGAAGAGCAGTTCTTC
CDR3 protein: CASSLLAEEQFF

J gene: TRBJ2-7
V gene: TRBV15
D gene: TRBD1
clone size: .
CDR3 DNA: TGTGCCACCAGCAGAGCAGGGACAGGGGGAACTTACGAGCAGTACTTC
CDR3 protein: CATSRAGTGGTYEQYF

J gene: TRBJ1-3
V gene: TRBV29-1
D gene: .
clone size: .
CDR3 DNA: TGCAGCCTGGTGGAGGAGTCCCCGGGGTCTGGAAACACCATATATTTT
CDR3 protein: CSLVEESPGSGNTIYF

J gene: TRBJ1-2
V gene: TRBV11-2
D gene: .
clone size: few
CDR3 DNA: TGTGCCAGCAGCTTACGGGGGGTGGCTGGCTACACCTTC
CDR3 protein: CASSLRGVAGYTF

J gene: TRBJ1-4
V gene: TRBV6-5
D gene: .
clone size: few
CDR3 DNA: TGTGCCAGCAAGGCGGATAATCGGGAAAAACTGTTTTTT
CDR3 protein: CASKADNREKLFF

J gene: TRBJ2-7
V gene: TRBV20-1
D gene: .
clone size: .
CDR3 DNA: TGCAGTGCTAGAGGAGGGGCGGGGACCCCTCGGGAGCAGTACTTC
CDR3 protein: CSARGGAGTPREQYF

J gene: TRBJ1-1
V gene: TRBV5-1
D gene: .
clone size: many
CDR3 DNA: TGCGCCAGCAGTCACAGGACTGCGAACACTGAAGCTTTCTTT
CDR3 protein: CASSHRTANTEAFF

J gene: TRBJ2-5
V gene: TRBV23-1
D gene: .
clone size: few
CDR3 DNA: TGCGCCAGCCCGACAGTGAAAGAGACCCAGTACTTC
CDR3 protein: CASPTVKETQYF

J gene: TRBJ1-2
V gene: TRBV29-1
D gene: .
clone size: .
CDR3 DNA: TGCAGCGTTGAAGTTTGGGACAACTATGGCTACACCTTC
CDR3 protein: CSVEVWDNYGYTF

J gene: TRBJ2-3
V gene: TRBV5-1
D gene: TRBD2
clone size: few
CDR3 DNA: TGCGCCAGCAGCCTATGGACTAGCACTAGCACAGATACGCAGTATTTT
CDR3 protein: CASSLWTSTSTDTQYF

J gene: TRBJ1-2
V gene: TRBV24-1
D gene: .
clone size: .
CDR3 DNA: TGTGCCACCAGTAAGGGTCTGGGGTATGGCTACACCTTC
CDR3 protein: CATSKGLGYGYTF

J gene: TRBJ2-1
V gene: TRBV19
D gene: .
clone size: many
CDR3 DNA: TGTGCCAGTAGATCCAGGGTCCATGAGCAGTTCTTC
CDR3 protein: CASRSRVHEQFF

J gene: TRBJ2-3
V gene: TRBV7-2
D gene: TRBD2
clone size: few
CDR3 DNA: TGTGCCAGCACCGTGACTAGCGGGAGGGCCTCAGATACGCAGTATTTT
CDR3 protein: CASTVTSGRASDTQYF

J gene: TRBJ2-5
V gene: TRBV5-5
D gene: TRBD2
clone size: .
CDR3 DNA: TGTGCCAGCAGCTTGGTCCTTAGCGGGGGCGGGGGGACCCAGTACTTC
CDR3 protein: CASSLVLSGGGGTQYF

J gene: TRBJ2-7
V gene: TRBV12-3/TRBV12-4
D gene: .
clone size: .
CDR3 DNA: TGTGCCAGCAGACCAACCGGGACACGCGAGCAGTACTTC
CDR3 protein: CASRPTGTREQYF

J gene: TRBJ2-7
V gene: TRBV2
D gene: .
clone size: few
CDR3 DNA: TGTGCCAGCAGCCAAGACAACTCCTACGAGCAGTACTTC
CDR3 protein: CASSQDNSYEQYF